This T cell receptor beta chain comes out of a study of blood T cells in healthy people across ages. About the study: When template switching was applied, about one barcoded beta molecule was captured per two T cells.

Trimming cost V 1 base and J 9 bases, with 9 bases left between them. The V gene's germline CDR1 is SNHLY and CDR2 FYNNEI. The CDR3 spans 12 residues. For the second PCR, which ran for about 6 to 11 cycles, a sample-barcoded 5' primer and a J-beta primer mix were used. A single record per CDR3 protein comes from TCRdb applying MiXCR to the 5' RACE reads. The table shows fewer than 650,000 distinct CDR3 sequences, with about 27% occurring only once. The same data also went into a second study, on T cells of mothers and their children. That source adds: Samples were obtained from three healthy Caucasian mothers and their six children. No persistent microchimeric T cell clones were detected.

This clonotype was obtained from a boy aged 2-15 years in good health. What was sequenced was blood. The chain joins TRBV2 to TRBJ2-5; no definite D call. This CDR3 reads CASSEVLGSQYF. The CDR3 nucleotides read TGTGCCAGCAGTGAAGTTCTAGGGTCCCAGTACTTC.